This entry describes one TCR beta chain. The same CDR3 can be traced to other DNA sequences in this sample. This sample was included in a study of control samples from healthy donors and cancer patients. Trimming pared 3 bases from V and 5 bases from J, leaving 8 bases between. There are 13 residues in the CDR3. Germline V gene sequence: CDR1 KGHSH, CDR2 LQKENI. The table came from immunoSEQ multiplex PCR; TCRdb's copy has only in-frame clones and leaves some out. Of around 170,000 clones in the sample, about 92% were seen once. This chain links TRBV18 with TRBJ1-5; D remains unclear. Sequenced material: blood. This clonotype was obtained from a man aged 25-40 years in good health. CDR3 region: CASSPVGDQPQHF. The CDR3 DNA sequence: TGTGCCAGCTCACCGGTCGGCGATCAGCCCCAGCATTTT.